The 28 T cell receptor beta chains below all came from one sample that was sequenced in a study of blood T cell repertoires in COVID-19. The table came from immunoSEQ multiplex PCR; TCRdb's copy has only in-frame clones and leaves some out. Here the sample spans around 200,000 clones, around 85% being singletons. Specimen: PBMCs or T cells enriched from blood (not recorded which). These receptors all come from a man aged 40-55 years who had recovered from COVID-19.

The chain uses TRBV5-6 and TRBJ1-5, with no clear D. Germline V CDR1 and CDR2: SGHDT, YYEEEE. V was trimmed by 0 bases and J by 6 bases, leaving 7 bases between them. The CDR3 totals 13 residues. CDR3 loop: CASSLGGGQPQHF. The CDR3 nucleotides read TGTGCCAGCAGCTTGGGGGGAGGTCAGCCCCAGCATTTT.

The chain couples TRBV5-4 to TRBJ2-5, with a possible D match to TRBD2 (6 bases). The CDR3 sequence is 14 residues long. V shed 3 bases and J shed 5 bases, with 14 bases lying between them. CDR1 SGHNT and CDR2 YYREEE come from the germline V gene (reference sequence). CDR3 sequence reads: CASSSQVAGETQYF. The DNA of the CDR3 is TGTGCCAGCAGCTCTCAGGTCGCGGGGGAGACCCAGTACTTC.

The chain recombines TRBV15 with TRBJ2-2; TRBD2 matches 8 bases. CDR1 and CDR2 (germline): LNHNV, YYDKDF (reference sequence). The CDR3 runs to 15 residues. J gave up 4 bases and V 6 bases, and 7 bases lay outside the gene matches. CDR3 DNA sequence: TGTGCCACCAGAAACGGGGGGGTCGGCACCGGGGAGCTGTTTTTT. Its protein product is CATRNGGVGTGELFF.

V gene TRBV5-1 combines with J gene TRBJ2-7, with 7 nucleotides matching TRBD1. The CDR3 has 14 amino acids. After removal of 5 bases from V and 3 bases from J, the junction contained 8 bases not matched to a gene. Germline V gene data show CDR1 as SGHRS and CDR2 as YFSETQ. The CDR3 region is CASRAGTDLYEQYF. As DNA, the CDR3 is TGCGCCAGCAGAGCCGGGACAGACCTCTACGAGCAGTACTTC.

V is TRBV4-1 and J is TRBJ2-7, with TRBD2 identical over 13 bases. Germline V gene sequence: CDR1 MGHRA, CDR2 YSYEKL. V shed 4 bases and J 0 bases; nucleotides not matched to a gene: 6. CDR3 length: 17 residues. The CDR3 here is CASSRTSGGGISYEQYF. In DNA, the CDR3 is TGCGCCAGCAGCCGAACTAGCGGGGGGGGCATCTCCTACGAGCAGTACTTC.

The chain carries TRBV5-8 and TRBJ2-5; 8 nucleotides line up with TRBD2. The V segment lost 3 bases and the J segment 1 base; nucleotides outside the gene matches: 2. The CDR3 is 14 residues long. Germline V gene sequence: CDR1 SGHTS, CDR2 YDEGEE. CDR3 in amino acids: CASSSTSAQETQYF. Written as DNA, the CDR3 is TGTGCCAGCAGCTCGACTAGCGCCCAAGAGACCCAGTACTTC. Complete variable domain (other parts from reference TRBV5-8 and TRBJ2-5): EAGVTQSPTHLIKTRGQQATLRCSPISGHTSVYWYQQALGLGLQFLLWYDEGEERNRGNFPPRFSGRQFPNYSSELNVNALELEDSALYLCASSSTSAQETQYFGPGTRLLVL.

The J gene is TRBJ1-1, the V gene TRBV3-1 (or the pseudogene TRBV3-2); D is undetermined. The CDR3 runs 14 residues. Germline V gives CDR1 LGHDT, CDR2 YNNKEL (reference sequence). The ends were cut back, 4 bases at V and 2 bases at J, with 11 bases in the middle. CDR3: CASSPRESNTEAFF. CDR3 sequence (DNA): TGTGCCAGCAGCCCTCGGGAGTCAAACACTGAAGCTTTCTTT.

V usage is TRBV7-8 and J usage is TRBJ2-1; 7 positions agree with TRBD2. This CDR3 has 17 amino acids. The ends lost 6 bases at V and 2 bases at J; junction bases unmatched: 13. Germline loops: CDR1 SGHVS, CDR2 FQNEAQ. CDR3 protein: CASRPRARERTYNEQFF. DNA for the CDR3: TGTGCCAGCAGGCCCCGGGCGCGGGAGAGGACCTACAATGAGCAGTTCTTC.

This clone came up a few times. V is TRBV19 and J is TRBJ2-7; a weak D match, TRBD1 (6 bases). The germline CDR1 and CDR2 sequences are LNHDA and SQIVND (reference sequence). The CDR3 extends over 15 amino acids. The ends were cut back, 5 bases at V and 3 bases at J, with 17 bases in the middle. Written as DNA, the CDR3 is TGTGCCAGTAGTCAGAACAGGGAATTAAACTACGAGCAGTACTTC. It yields the protein CASSQNRELNYEQYF.

This chain links TRBV9 with TRBJ2-3, with 11 bases aligning to TRBD2. The V and J ends lost 3 bases and 6 bases, in that order; junction bases with no gene match: 27. The CDR3 loop spans 22 amino acids. Germline CDR1 and CDR2: SGDLS and YYNGEE. The CDR3 sequence is CASSAGWWGPKTSGTKHDTQYF. The CDR3 region has the DNA TGTGCCAGCAGCGCAGGCTGGTGGGGTCCAAAGACTAGCGGGACTAAGCACGATACGCAGTATTTT.

The gene calls are TRBV4-2 and TRBJ2-3; 9 bases agree with TRBD1. The CDR3 is 17 amino acids. Germline V CDR1 and CDR2: LGHNA, YNFKEQ. V dropped 3 bases and J dropped 0; count of bases not matched to a gene: 7. In DNA form, the CDR3 reads TGTGCCAGCAGCCAGGTTAGGACAGGGGAGAGCACAGATACGCAGTATTTT. It translates to CASSQVRTGESTDTQYF.

This clone appeared many times. The V call is TRBV11-3, the J call TRBJ2-7; 11 positions match TRBD2. Germline CDR1 and CDR2: SGHNT and YENEEA. V trimming: 1 base; J trimming: 0 bases; junction bases outside the gene matches: 8. The CDR3 consists of 18 residues. The CDR3 protein is CASSLGQASGRLSYEQYF. The DNA for the CDR3 is TGTGCCAGCAGCTTAGGTCAGGCTAGCGGGAGGCTCTCCTACGAGCAGTACTTC.

This clone is a singleton in its sample. The V and J genes are TRBV30 and TRBJ2-2, with TRBD1 matching 7 bases. CDR3 length equals 12 residues. Germline assignment: CDR1 GTSNPN and CDR2 SVGIG (reference sequence). CDR3 coding DNA: TGTGCAGGGGGCAGGGCGTCCGGGGAGCTGTTTTTT. Amino acid sequence: CAGGRASGELFF.

This chain connects TRBV4-1 to TRBJ1-4, with D perhaps TRBD1 (5 bases). The V end was cut by 1 base, the J end by 13 bases, with 16 bases between. Looked up from germline, CDR1 is MGHRA and CDR2 is YSYEKL. This CDR3 is 14 amino acids long. This chain's CDR3 is CASSQVGGRPGLFF. CDR3 nucleotide sequence: TGCGCCAGCAGCCAAGTGGGGGGGAGACCGGGACTGTTTTTT.

The chain links TRBV11-3 to TRBJ2-1; no clear D gene. Germline V gene sequence: CDR1 SGHNT, CDR2 YENEEA. Between the trimmed V and J ends, which lost 6 bases and 6 bases, there was a span of 6 bases. The CDR3 has 11 amino acids. The CDR3 DNA follows: TGTGCCAGCAGTTCCCTCAATGAGCAGTTCTTC. Amino acid sequence: CASSSLNEQFF.

As for this clone: The junction departs from the called germline gene at one end, perhaps through a read error. The CDR3: CASREDRTRSYEQYF. In nucleotides, the CDR3 is TGTGCCAGCAGGGAAGACAGGACCCGCTCCTACGAGCAGTACTTC. The rearrangement links TRBV6-1 to TRBJ2-7; perhaps TRBD1 as D (6 bases). This CDR3 spans 15 amino acids. Germline values: CDR1 MNHNS, CDR2 SASEGT.

This clone occurred many times. Within the sample, other DNA sequences also encode this same CDR3. The rearrangement uses TRBV19 and TRBJ2-7; weak D call: TRBD1 (5 bases). Trimming pared 2 bases from V and 2 bases from J, leaving 7 bases between. The CDR3 contains 13 residues. In germline, CDR1 is LNHDA, CDR2 SQIVND (reference sequence). CDR3 region: CASSIPDTYEQYF. The CDR3 region has the DNA TGTGCCAGTAGTATACCGGACACCTACGAGCAGTACTTC. Full variable domain (outside the CDR3, taken from reference TRBV19 and TRBJ2-7): DGGITQSPKYLFRKEGQNVTLSCEQNLNHDAMYWYRQDPGQGLRLIYYSQIVNDFQKGDIAEGYSVSREKKESFPLTVTSAQKNPTAFYLCASSIPDTYEQYFGPGTRLTVT.

This clone was seen a single time. The junction does not match germline at one end; this may be a read error. The chain recombines TRBV7-2 with TRBJ2-4; D is unresolved. This CDR3 contains 12 residues. Germline V gene data show CDR1 as SGHTA and CDR2 as FQGNSA. The CDR3 DNA follows: TGTGCCAGCAGCTTTCCCAATAACATTCAGTACTTC. This sequence encodes CASSFPNNIQYF.

The DNA for the CDR3 is TGCAGTGCTAGTCCTTTGTTACCGGGACAGGGGGATGAAAAACTGTTTTTT. It yields the protein CSASPLLPGQGDEKLFF. The V gene is TRBV20-1, the J gene TRBJ1-4; 11 bases fit TRBD1. The CDR3 is 17 residues long. The V gene end was trimmed by 3 bases and the J gene end by 6 bases; junction bases not matched to a gene: 12. CDR1 and CDR2 (germline): DFQATT, SNEGSKA (reference sequence).

This clone appeared a single time. This sequence joins TRBV24-1 and TRBJ2-7, with TRBD1 matching 8 bases. V was clipped by 2 bases and J by 2 bases; unmatched bases: 4. The CDR3 covers 15 residues. Germline V lookup: CDR1 KGHDR, CDR2 SFDVKD. The CDR3 DNA sequence: TGTGCCACCAGTGATTCCGGGACAGGTGCCTACGAGCAGTACTTC. Amino acid sequence: CATSDSGTGAYEQYF.

The chain has TRBV5-5 and TRBJ1-4, with no clear D. CDR1 SGHKS and CDR2 YYEKEE come from the germline V gene (reference sequence). This CDR3 spans 14 amino acids. V lost 0 bases and J 10 bases, leaving 13 bases between the germline ends. Here the CDR3 reads CASSLGQPSRKLFF. CDR3 in DNA: TGTGCCAGCAGCTTGGGACAACCGTCCCGAAAACTGTTTTTT.

The gene calls are TRBV11-3 and TRBJ2-7; D is unclear. In germline, CDR1 is SGHNT, CDR2 YENEEA. Deletions cut 1 base from V and 0 bases from J, with 10 bases between. CDR3 length: 15 amino acids. CDR3 region: CASSLAGWSSYEQYF. CDR3 coding DNA: TGTGCCAGCAGCTTAGCCGGTTGGTCCTCCTACGAGCAGTACTTC.

This chain connects TRBV27 to TRBJ1-1, with D uncertain. Per the germline V gene, CDR1 is MNHEY and CDR2 is SMNVEV (reference sequence). V lost 3 bases, J lost 4 bases, and 12 bases lay in between. There are 14 residues in the CDR3. CDR3 coding DNA: TGTGCCAGCAGTTTCCTCAGTAGCAGCACTGAAGCTTTCTTT. The encoded protein is CASSFLSSSTEAFF.

As for this clone: An end of the junction differs from the germline gene, which may be a read error. The chain carries TRBV4-1 and TRBJ2-6; TRBD2 is a possible D gene (5 bases). Germline V gene sequence: CDR1 MGHRA, CDR2 YSYEKL. The CDR3 length is 16 residues. CDR3 amino acids: CASRQGSSSGANVLTF. CDR3 nucleotides: TGCGCCAGCAGGCAAGGGAGTAGCTCTGGGGCCAACGTCCTGACTTTC.

The rearrangement uses TRBV3-1 (or the pseudogene TRBV3-2) and TRBJ2-7; the match to TRBD1 covers 7 bases. V shed 4 bases, J shed 6 bases, and the junction held 6 bases outside the gene matches. Germline lookup yields CDR1 LGHDT and CDR2 YNNKEL (reference sequence). The CDR3 is 13 amino acids. The CDR3 DNA sequence: TGTGCCAGCAGCCCAGGGGGATGGCGCGAGCAGTACTTC. It codes for CASSPGGWREQYF.

The chain is built from TRBV5-6 and TRBJ1-4, with 7 bases that match TRBD1. CDR3 length equals 13 residues. After removal of 2 bases from V and 8 bases from J, the junction contained 3 bases not matched to a gene. Germline-derived CDR1 and CDR2 are SGHDT and YYEEEE. The CDR3 region is CASSFTGDEKLFF. DNA for the CDR3: TGTGCCAGCAGCTTCACAGGGGACGAAAAACTGTTTTTT. Full variable domain (rest looked up from reference TRBV5-6 and TRBJ1-4): DAGVTQSPTHLIKTRGQQVTLRCSPKSGHDTVSWYQQALGQGPQFIFQYYEEEERQRGNFPDRFSGHQFPNYSSELNVNALLLGDSALYLCASSFTGDEKLFFGSGTQLSVL.

The chain couples TRBV7-2 to TRBJ1-1; D uncertain. The CDR3 consists of 11 residues. Trimming removed 5 bases from V and 3 bases from J, with 4 bases in between. The germline gives CDR1 SGHTA, CDR2 FQGNSA. In DNA, the CDR3 is TGTGCCAGCAGCCTCTACACTGAAGCTTTCTTT. Translated, it gives CASSLYTEAFF. Drawing the rest from reference TRBV7-2 and TRBJ1-1, the complete variable domain is GAGVSQSPSNKVTEKGKDVELRCDPISGHTALYWYRQSLGQGLEFLIYFQGNSAPDKSGLPSDRFSAERTGGSVSTLTIQRTQQEDSAVYLCASSLYTEAFFGQGTRLTVV.

The CDR3 DNA sequence: TGTGCCTGGAGTGTAGGCGCGGGGAACTATGGCTACACCTTC. Protein sequence: CAWSVGAGNYGYTF. The rearrangement joins TRBV30 to TRBJ1-2; unclear D gene. V was pared by 0 bases and J by 2 bases, with 10 bases between. CDR1 and CDR2 (germline): GTSNPN, SVGIG (reference sequence). This CDR3 is 14 amino acids long.